Each of the 11 T cell receptor beta chains below was sequenced from the same sample in a study of cytomegalovirus exposure and HLA in healthy donors. PCR involved 60 Vbeta and 13 Jbeta primers. Libraries were prepared by immunoSEQ multiplex PCR; TCRdb keeps only in-frame clonotypes and omits some of them. The sample has 99,000 or so clones; more than 60% are singletons. The specimen was PBMCs. The receptors were gathered from a man in his sixties in good health and CMV-seropositive.

This rearrangement joins TRBV25-1 to TRBJ2-1; D possibly corresponds to TRBD2 (6 bases). The CDR3 sequence is 13 residues long. V dropped 2 bases and J dropped 7 bases, with 9 bases sitting between them. Germline values: CDR1 MGHDK, CDR2 SYGVNS. The CDR3: CASSEGRFNEQFF. DNA for the CDR3: TGTGCCAGCAGTGAAGGGAGGTTTAATGAGCAGTTCTTC.

Only a few counts were recorded for this clone. The genes are TRBV18 and TRBJ2-7; perhaps TRBD2 as D (5 bases). Germline V gene sequence: CDR1 KGHSH, CDR2 LQKENI. The CDR3 contains 13 residues. Trimming stripped 6 bases from V and 3 bases from J, with 12 bases between. The CDR3: CASSPGSGYEQYF. In DNA form, the CDR3 reads TGTGCCAGCTCCCCGGGGAGCGGCTACGAGCAGTACTTC.

This chain joins TRBV7-8 and TRBJ2-4; 12 bases map to TRBD1. This CDR3 contains 15 residues. With V trimmed by 2 bases and J by 9 bases, 5 bases remained unmatched. The germline V gene has CDR1 SGHVS and CDR2 FQNEAQ. The CDR3 DNA reads as TGTGCCAGCAGCTTATGGGACAGGGGGCAGGTCATTCAGTACTTC. Translated, it gives CASSLWDRGQVIQYF.

J is TRBJ2-2 and V is TRBV7-9; D unclear. The CDR3 has 13 residues. The V and J ends lost 0 bases and 5 bases respectively, with 4 bases between them. CDR1 is SEHNR and CDR2 is FQNEAQ in the germline V gene (reference sequence). The DNA for the CDR3 is TGTGCCAGCAGCTTAGCCGGGACCGGGGAGCTGTTTTTT. This translates into CASSLAGTGELFF.

This rearrangement joins TRBV12-5 to TRBJ2-1; TRBD1 matches 10 bases. The CDR3 is 13 residues long. Germline assignment: CDR1 LGHNT and CDR2 FRNRAP. Trimming at V came to 6 bases and at J to 8 bases, leaving 4 bases not matched to a gene. The CDR3 reads CASGATGGYEQFF. The DNA of the CDR3 is TGTGCTAGTGGGGCGACAGGGGGCTATGAGCAGTTCTTC. The variable domain in full, with the rest retrieved from reference TRBV12-5 and TRBJ2-1, is DARVTQTPRHKVTEMGQEVTMRCQPILGHNTVFWYRQTMMQGLELLAYFRNRAPLDDSGMPKDRFSAEMPDATLATLKIQPSEPRDSAVYFCASGATGGYEQFFGPGTRLTVL.

The chain is built from TRBV19 and TRBJ2-2; D ambiguous. The V gene's germline CDR1 is LNHDA and CDR2 SQIVND (reference sequence). V was pared by 2 bases and J by 2 bases, with 6 bases between. CDR3 length equals 14 residues. CDR3 DNA sequence: TGTGCCAGTAGTATAAAACACAACACCGGGGAGCTGTTTTTT. Translating gives CASSIKHNTGELFF.

This clone was picked up a small number of times. The rearrangement links TRBV18 to TRBJ1-4; D is ambiguous. CDR3 length: 14 residues. The ends were cut back, 2 bases at V and 7 bases at J, with 11 bases in the middle. Per germline, CDR1 KGHSH and CDR2 LQKENI. CDR3 DNA: TGTGCCAGCTCACCAGGGAGGGAGCGTGAAAAACTGTTTTTT. Translation: CASSPGREREKLFF.

The chain has TRBV5-4 and TRBJ1-1; no reliable D call. CDR1 is SGHNT, CDR2 YYREEE, per germline (reference sequence). The CDR3 totals 14 residues. The V end lost 4 bases, the J end lost 2 bases, and 12 bases lay between the germline ends. CDR3 sequence: CASSALAGNTEAFF. CDR3 in DNA: TGTGCCAGCAGCGCCCTAGCAGGAAACACTGAAGCTTTCTTT.

Concerning this clone itself: A junction boundary mismatches the germline segment, possibly from a read error. The chain has TRBV7-7 and TRBJ2-2; 7 bases map to TRBD2. CDR3 length equals 16 residues. The germline V gene has CDR1 SSHAT and CDR2 FNYEAQ (reference sequence). DNA for the CDR3: TGTGCTAGCAGCTTAGGGAGGGGACGCGCCACCGGGGAGCTGTTTTTT. Translated: CASSLGRGRATGELFF.

This chain uses TRBV7-8 with TRBJ2-7, with 7 positions matching TRBD2. This CDR3 spans 16 amino acids. Germline V CDR1 and CDR2: SGHVS, FQNEAQ. V shed 5 bases, J shed 3 bases, and the junction held 13 bases outside the gene matches. The CDR3 coding sequence is TGTGCCAGCAGCCTAGGCGGAGCGGGGACCCTCTACGAGCAGTACTTC. Its protein is CASSLGGAGTLYEQYF.

In the case of this clone: It is likely a read error, because the conserved phenylalanine at the end of the CDR3 is missing. The DNA is left out, because the CDR3 cannot be placed on it with certainty; the CDR3 is given as TCRdb lists it. The chain couples TRBV7-9 to TRBJ2-7; TRBD2, as called in the table, went unchecked against the DNA. Inclusive of both ends, the CDR3 amounts to 12 amino acids. In germline, CDR1 is SEHNR, CDR2 FQNEAQ (reference sequence). This chain's CDR3 is CSSSLRGTSAPG.